This T cell receptor beta chain appears in the sequencing data of a study of blood T cells in healthy people across ages. This clonotype showed up just a few times. V shed 6 bases, J shed 5 bases, and the junction held 8 bases outside the gene matches. Germline lookup yields CDR1 SGHRS and CDR2 YFSETQ. There are 13 residues in the CDR3. PCR was performed a second time for roughly 7 to 11 cycles using a sample-barcoded 5' primer and a J-beta primer mix. TCRdb re-analysed the 5' RACE reads in MiXCR, keeping a single row per CDR3 protein. This sample has about 1,800,000 distinct CDR3 sequences; 28% occur once, and the top ten carry roughly 8%.

The chain has TRBV5-1 and TRBJ2-7, with 7 bases aligning to TRBD1. This TCR was sampled from a woman younger than 45 in good health. The sequenced sample was blood. CDR3 in amino acids: CASTDGQAHEQYF. CDR3 coding DNA: TGCGCCAGCACGGATGGACAGGCCCACGAGCAGTACTTC. The whole variable domain, filled in from reference TRBV5-1 and TRBJ2-7, reads KAGVTQTPRYLIKTRGQQVTLSCSPISGHRSVSWYQQTPGQGLQFLFEYFSETQRNKGNFPGRFSGRQFSNSRSEMNVSTLELGDSALYLCASTDGQAHEQYFGPGTRLTVT.